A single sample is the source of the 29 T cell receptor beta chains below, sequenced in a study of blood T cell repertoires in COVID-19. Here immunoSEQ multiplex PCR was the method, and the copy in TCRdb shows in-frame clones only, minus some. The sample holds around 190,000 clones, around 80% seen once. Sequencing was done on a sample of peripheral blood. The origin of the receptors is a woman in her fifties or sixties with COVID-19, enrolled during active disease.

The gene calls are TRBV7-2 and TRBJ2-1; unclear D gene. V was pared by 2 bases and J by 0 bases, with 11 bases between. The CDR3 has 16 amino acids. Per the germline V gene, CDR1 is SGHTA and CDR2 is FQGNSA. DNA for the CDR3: TGTGCCAGCAGCTTAACGTCGGCTAGCTCCTACAATGAGCAGTTCTTC. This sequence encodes CASSLTSASSYNEQFF.

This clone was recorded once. The CDR3 region has the DNA TGTGCCAGTAGGGCCCCCGGGACAGGGGTTTTTGTGGAGCTGTTTTTT. This encodes CASRAPGTGVFVELFF. The rearrangement links TRBV19 to TRBJ2-2; 10 bases map to TRBD1. V dropped 6 bases and J dropped 10; count of bases not matched to a gene: 14. Per the germline V gene, CDR1 is LNHDA and CDR2 is SQIVND (reference sequence). The CDR3 has 16 residues.

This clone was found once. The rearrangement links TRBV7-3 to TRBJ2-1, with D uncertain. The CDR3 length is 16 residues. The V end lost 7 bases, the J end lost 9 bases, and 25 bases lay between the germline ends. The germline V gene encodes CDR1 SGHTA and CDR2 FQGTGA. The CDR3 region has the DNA TGTGCCAGCACCCCAGAGGATGCTAGAGTTGAGAGTGAGCAGTTCTTC. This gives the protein CASTPEDARVESEQFF.

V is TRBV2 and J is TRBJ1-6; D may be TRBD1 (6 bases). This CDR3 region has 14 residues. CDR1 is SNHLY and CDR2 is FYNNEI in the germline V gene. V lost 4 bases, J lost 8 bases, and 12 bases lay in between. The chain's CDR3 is CASSGAGAHSPLHF. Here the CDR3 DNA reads TGTGCCAGCAGTGGAGCGGGGGCTCATTCACCCCTCCACTTT.

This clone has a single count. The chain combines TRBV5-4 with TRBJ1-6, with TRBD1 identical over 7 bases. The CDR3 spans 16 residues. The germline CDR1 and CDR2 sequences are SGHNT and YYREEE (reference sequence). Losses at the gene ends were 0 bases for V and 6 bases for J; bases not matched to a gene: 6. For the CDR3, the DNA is TGTGCCAGCAGCTTGGGGTCAGGGGGGATTAATTCACCCCTCCACTTT. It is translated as CASSLGSGGINSPLHF.

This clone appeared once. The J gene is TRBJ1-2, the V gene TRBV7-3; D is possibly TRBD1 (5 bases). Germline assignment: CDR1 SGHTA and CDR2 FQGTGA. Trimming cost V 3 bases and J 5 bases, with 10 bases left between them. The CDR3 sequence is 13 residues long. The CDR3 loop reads CASSFPQGYGYTF. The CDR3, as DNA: TGTGCCAGCAGCTTCCCGCAGGGATATGGCTACACCTTC. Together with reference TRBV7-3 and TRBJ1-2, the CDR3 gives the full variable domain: GAGVSQTPSNKVTEKGKYVELRCDPISGHTALYWYRQSLGQGPEFLIYFQGTGAADDSGLPNDRFFAVRPEGSVSTLKIQRTERGDSAVYLCASSFPQGYGYTFGSGTRLTVV.

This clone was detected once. CDR3 amino acids: CASSFPRDRGDPTNEKLFF. The CDR3 DNA sequence: TGTGCCAGCAGCTTTCCCCGGGACAGGGGGGATCCAACTAATGAAAAACTGTTTTTT. The gene calls are TRBV11-3 and TRBJ1-4; 11 nucleotides line up with TRBD1. CDR1 and CDR2 (germline): SGHNT, YENEEA. The ends lost 3 bases at V and 0 bases at J; junction bases unmatched: 9. The CDR3 length is 19 residues.

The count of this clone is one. In DNA form, the CDR3 reads TGTGCCAGTAGTATTAATCTTGGGGCCCTTAACCTCTATAGCAATCAGCCCCAGCATTTT. Translating gives CASSINLGALNLYSNQPQHF. The rearrangement uses TRBV19 and TRBJ1-5; perhaps TRBD1 as D (5 bases). The V end lost 3 bases, the J end lost 0 bases, and 24 bases lay between the germline ends. The germline gives CDR1 LNHDA, CDR2 SQIVND (reference sequence). The CDR3 loop spans 20 amino acids.

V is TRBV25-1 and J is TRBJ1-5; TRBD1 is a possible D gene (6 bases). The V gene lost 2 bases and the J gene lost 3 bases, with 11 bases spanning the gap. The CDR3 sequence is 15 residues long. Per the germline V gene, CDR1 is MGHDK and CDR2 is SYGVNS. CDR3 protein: CASSEQGNPNQPQHF. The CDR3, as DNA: TGTGCCAGCAGTGAACAGGGGAACCCCAATCAGCCCCAGCATTTT. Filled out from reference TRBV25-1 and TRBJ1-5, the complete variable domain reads EADIYQTPRYLVIGTGKKITLECSQTMGHDKMYWYQQDPGMELHLIHYSYGVNSTEKGDLSSESTVSRIRTEHFPLTLESARPSHTSQYLCASSEQGNPNQPQHFGDGTRLSIL.

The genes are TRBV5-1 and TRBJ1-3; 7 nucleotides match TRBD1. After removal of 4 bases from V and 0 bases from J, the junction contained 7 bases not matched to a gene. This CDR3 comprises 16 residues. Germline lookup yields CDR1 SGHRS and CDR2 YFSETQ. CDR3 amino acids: CASSRTGETSGNTIYF. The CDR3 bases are TGCGCCAGCAGCAGGACAGGTGAAACCTCTGGAAACACCATATATTTT.

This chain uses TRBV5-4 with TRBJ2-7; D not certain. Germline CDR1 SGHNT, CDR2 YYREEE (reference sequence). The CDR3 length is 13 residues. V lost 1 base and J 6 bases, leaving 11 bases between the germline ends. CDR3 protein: CASSLISLSEQYF. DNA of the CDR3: TGTGCCAGCAGCTTGATTAGCCTAAGCGAGCAGTACTTC.

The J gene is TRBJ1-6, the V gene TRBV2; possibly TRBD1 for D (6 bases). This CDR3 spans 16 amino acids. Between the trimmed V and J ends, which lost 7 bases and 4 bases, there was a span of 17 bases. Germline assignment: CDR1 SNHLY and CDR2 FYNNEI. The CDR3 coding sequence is TGTGCCAGCACCTGGAGTCAGGGGCGTTATAATTCACCCCTCCACTTT. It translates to CASTWSQGRYNSPLHF.

CDR3 sequence (DNA): TGTGCCAGCAGCGCTGACTCAGGGAATCCCAATCAGCCCCAGCATTTT. Translated: CASSADSGNPNQPQHF. The genes are TRBV9 and TRBJ1-5; perhaps TRBD1 as D (5 bases). CDR1 is SGDLS and CDR2 is YYNGEE in the germline V gene. Trimming stripped 3 bases from V and 3 bases from J, with 16 bases between. The CDR3 is made up of 16 amino acids.

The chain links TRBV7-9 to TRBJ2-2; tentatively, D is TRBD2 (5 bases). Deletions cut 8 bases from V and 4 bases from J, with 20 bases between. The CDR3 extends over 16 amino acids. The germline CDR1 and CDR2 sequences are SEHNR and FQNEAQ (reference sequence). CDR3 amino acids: CASYPLQSGRTGELFF. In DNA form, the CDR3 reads TGTGCCAGCTATCCTTTACAAAGCGGCCGCACCGGGGAGCTGTTTTTT.

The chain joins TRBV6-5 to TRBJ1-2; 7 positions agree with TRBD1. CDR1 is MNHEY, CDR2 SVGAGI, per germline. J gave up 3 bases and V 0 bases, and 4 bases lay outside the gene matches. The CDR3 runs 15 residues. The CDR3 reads CASSYSWTGDYGYTF. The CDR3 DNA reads TGTGCCAGCAGTTACTCTTGGACAGGCGACTATGGCTACACCTTC.

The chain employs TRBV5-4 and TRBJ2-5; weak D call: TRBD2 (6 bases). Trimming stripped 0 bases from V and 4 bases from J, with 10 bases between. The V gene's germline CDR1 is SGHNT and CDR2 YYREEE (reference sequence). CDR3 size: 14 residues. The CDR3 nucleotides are TGTGCCAGCAGCTTGGGCGGGGTCGGAGAGACCCAGTACTTC. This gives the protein CASSLGGVGETQYF.

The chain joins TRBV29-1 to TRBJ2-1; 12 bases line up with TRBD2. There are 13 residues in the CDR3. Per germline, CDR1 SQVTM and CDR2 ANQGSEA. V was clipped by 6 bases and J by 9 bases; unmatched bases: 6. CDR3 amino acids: CSVRTSGIGEQFF. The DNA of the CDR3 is TGCAGCGTCCGGACTAGCGGGATTGGTGAGCAGTTCTTC.

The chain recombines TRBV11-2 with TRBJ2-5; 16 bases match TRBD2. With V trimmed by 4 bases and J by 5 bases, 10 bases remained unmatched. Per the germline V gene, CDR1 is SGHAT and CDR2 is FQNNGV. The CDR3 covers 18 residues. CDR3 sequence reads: CASSSGGLAGGPWETQYF. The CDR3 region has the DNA TGTGCCAGCAGCTCCGGGGGACTAGCGGGAGGGCCGTGGGAGACCCAGTACTTC.

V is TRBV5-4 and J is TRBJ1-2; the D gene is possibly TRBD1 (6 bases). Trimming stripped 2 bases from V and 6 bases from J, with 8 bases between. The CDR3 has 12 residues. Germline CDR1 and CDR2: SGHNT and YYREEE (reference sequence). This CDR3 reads CASSLEGDGYTF. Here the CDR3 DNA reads TGTGCCAGCAGCTTAGAGGGGGATGGCTACACCTTC.

The CDR3 DNA reads as TGTGCCAGCAGTCAGGTCGGTGGCTATGAGCAGTTCTTC. The encoded protein is CASSQVGGYEQFF. The J gene is TRBJ2-1, the V gene TRBV2; no clear D. The CDR3 length is 13 residues. V was cut by 5 bases and J by 8 bases, with 13 bases left in between. The germline CDR1 and CDR2 sequences are SNHLY and FYNNEI.

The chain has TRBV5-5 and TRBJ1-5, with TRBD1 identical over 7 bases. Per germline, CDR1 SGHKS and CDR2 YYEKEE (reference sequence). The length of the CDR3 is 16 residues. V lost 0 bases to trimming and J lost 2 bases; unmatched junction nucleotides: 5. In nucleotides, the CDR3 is TGTGCCAGCAGCTTGGCCCCAACAGGGGGCAATCAGCCCCAGCATTTT. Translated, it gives CASSLAPTGGNQPQHF.

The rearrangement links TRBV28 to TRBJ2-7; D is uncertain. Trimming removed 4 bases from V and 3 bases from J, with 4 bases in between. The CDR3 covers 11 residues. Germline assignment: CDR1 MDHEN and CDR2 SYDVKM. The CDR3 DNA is TGTGCCAGCAGTTCGTTCTACGAGCAGTACGTC. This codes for CASSSFYEQYV.

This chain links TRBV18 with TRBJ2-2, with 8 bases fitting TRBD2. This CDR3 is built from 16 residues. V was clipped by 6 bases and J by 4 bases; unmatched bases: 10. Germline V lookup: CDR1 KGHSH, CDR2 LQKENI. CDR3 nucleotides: TGTGCCAGCTCGTCCCCCGGGACTAGGAGCACCGGGGAGCTGTTTTTT. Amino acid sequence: CASSSPGTRSTGELFF.

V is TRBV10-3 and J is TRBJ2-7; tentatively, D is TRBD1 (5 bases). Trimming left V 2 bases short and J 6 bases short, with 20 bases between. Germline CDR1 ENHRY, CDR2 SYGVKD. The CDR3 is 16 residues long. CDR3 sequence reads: CAISEGWQGNSGEQYF. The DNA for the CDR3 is TGTGCCATCAGTGAGGGTTGGCAGGGCAATAGTGGCGAGCAGTACTTC.

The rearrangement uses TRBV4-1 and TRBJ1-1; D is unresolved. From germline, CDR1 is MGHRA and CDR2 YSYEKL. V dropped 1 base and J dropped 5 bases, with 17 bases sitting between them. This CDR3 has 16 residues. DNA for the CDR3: TGCGCCAGCAGCCAAGCGGACTGGTCAAGAATGACTGAAGCTTTCTTT. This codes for CASSQADWSRMTEAFF.

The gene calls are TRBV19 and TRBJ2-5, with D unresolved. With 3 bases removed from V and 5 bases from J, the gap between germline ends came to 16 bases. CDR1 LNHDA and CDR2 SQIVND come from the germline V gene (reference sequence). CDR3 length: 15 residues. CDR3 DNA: TGTGCCAGTAGTATCGGTCCGAATCTCGGGGAGACCCAGTACTTC. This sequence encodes CASSIGPNLGETQYF.

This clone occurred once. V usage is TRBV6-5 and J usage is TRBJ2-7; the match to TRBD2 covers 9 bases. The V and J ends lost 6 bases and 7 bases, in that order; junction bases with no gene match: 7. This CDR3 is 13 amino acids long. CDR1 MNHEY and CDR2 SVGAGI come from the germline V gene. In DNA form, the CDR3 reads TGTGCCAGCAGGAGGGATAGCGGGAGTGAGCAGTACTTC. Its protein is CASRRDSGSEQYF.

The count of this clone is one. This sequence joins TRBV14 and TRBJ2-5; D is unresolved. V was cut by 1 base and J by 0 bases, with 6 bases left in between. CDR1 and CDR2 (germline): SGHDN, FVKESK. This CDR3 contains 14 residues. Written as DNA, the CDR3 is TGTGCCAGCAGCCAAGGAGTTTACCAAGAGACCCAGTACTTC. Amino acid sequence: CASSQGVYQETQYF.

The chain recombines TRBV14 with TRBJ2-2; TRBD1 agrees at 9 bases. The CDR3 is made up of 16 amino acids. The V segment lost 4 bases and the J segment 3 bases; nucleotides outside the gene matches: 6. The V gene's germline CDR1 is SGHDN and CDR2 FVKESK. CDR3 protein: CASSRGQGLYTGELFF. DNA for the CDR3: TGTGCCAGCAGCCGAGGACAGGGGCTGTACACCGGGGAGCTGTTTTTT.